This T cell receptor beta chain was sequenced for a study of blood T cell repertoires in COVID-19. Repertoires were generated with immunoSEQ multiplex PCR, while TCRdb's copy carries only in-frame clones and drops some. The sample has about 260,000 clones, more than 85% seen once; the top ten hold approximately 2.6%. The germline CDR1 and CDR2 sequences are SGHAT and FQNNGV. The CDR3 totals 13 residues. V gave up 0 bases and J gave up 7 bases, with 9 bases separating them. A remark on this clone: The same CDR3 also results from other DNA sequences found in this sample.

Seattle's enrolled individuals joined amid active infection and were then monitored longitudinally. Specimen: peripheral blood. This receptor was taken from a person aged 18 to 35 with COVID-19, enrolled during active disease. The rearrangement links TRBV11-2 to TRBJ1-2; D is undetermined. The CDR3 bases are TGTGCCAGCAGCTTAGATTCGCGGGGTGGCTACACCTTC. Residues: CASSLDSRGGYTF.